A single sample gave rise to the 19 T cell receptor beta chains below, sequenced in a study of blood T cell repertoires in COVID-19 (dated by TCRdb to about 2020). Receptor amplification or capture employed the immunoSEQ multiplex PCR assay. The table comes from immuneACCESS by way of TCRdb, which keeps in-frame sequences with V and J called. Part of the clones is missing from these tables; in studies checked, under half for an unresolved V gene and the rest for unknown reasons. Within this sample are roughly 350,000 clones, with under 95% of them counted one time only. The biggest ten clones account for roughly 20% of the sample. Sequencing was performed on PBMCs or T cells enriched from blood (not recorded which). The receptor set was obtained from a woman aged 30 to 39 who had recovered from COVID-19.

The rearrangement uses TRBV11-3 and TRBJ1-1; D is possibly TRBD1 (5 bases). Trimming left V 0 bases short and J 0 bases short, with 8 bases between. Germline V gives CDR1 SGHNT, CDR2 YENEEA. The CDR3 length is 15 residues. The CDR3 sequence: CASSLDRGMNTEAFF. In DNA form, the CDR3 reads TGTGCCAGCAGCTTAGACCGGGGGATGAACACTGAAGCTTTCTTT.

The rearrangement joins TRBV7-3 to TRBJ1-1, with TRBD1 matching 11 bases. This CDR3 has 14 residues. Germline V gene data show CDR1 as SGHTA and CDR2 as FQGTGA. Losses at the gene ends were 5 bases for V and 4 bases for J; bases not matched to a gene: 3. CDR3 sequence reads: CASSRDRGFTEAFF. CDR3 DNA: TGTGCCAGCAGCCGGGACAGGGGGTTCACTGAAGCTTTCTTT.

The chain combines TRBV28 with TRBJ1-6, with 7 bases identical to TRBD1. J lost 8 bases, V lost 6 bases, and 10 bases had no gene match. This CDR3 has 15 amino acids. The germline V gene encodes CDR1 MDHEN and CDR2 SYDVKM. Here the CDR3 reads CASSLLGQSYSPLHF. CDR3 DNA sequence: TGTGCCAGCAGCCTACTGGGACAGAGTTATTCACCCCTCCACTTT.

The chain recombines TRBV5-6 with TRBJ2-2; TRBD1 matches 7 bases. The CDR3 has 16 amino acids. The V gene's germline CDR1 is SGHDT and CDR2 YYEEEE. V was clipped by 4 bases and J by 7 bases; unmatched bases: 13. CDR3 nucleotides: TGTGCCAGCAGCGCCACAGGGGTTAGCCTCGGCGGGGAGCTGTTTTTT. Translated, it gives CASSATGVSLGGELFF.

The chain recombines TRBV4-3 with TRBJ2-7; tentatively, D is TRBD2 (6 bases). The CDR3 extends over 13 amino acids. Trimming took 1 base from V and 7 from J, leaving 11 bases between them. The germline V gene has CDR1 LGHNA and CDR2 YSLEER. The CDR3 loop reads CASSQGPGGEQYF. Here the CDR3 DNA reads TGCGCCAGCAGCCAAGGGCCAGGAGGGGAGCAGTACTTC.

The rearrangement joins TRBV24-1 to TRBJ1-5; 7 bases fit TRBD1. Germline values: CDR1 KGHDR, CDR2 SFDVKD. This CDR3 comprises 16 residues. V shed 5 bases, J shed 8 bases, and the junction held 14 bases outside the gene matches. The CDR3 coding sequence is TGTGCCACCAGTGCCCGGGACAGTGGCATATACAAGCCCCAGCATTTT. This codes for CATSARDSGIYKPQHF.

The CDR3 reads CASSSTGGVDTQYF. The CDR3, as DNA: TGTGCCAGCAGCTCGACAGGGGGAGTAGATACGCAGTATTTT. V and J are TRBV28 and TRBJ2-3, with 9 bases that match TRBD1. V was clipped by 6 bases and J by 5 bases; unmatched bases: 6. The CDR3 consists of 14 residues. CDR1 is MDHEN, CDR2 SYDVKM, per germline.

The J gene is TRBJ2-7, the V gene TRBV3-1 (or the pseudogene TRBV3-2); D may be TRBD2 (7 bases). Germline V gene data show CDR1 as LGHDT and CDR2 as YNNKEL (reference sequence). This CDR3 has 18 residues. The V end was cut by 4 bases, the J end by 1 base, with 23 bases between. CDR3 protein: CASSRELAASGVSYEQYF. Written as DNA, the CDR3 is TGTGCCAGCAGCCGAGAGCTAGCGGCGTCAGGGGTGTCCTACGAGCAGTACTTC.

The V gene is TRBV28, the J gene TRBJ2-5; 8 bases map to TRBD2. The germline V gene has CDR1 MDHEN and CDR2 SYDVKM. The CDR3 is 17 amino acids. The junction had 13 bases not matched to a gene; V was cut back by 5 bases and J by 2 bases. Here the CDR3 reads CASSQSSGLAGQETQYF. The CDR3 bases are TGTGCCAGCAGTCAGTCTTCGGGGCTAGCGGGTCAAGAGACCCAGTACTTC.

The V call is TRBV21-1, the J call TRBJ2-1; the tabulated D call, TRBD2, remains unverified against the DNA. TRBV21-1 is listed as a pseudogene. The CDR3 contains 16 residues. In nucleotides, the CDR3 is TGTGCCAGCACCATGAGACTAGCGGGAGGTGACAATGAGCAGTTCTTC. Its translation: CASTMRLAGGDNEQFF.

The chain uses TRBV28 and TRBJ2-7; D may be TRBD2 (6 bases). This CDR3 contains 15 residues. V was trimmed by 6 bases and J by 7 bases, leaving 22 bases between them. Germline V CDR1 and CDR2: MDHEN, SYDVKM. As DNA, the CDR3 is TGTGCCAGCAGCCAATCCGACGGGAGTAGTGAAGAGCAGTACTTC. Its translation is CASSQSDGSSEEQYF. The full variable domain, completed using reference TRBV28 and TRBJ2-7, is DVKVTQSSRYLVKRTGEKVFLECVQDMDHENMFWYRQDPGLGLRLIYFSYDVKMKEKGDIPEGYSVSREKKERFSLILESASTNQTSMYLCASSQSDGSSEEQYFGPGTRLTVT.

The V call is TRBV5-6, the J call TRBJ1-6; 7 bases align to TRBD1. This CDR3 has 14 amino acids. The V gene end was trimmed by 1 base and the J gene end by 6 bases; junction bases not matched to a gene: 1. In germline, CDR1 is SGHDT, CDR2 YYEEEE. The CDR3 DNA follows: TGTGCCAGCAGCTTGAGGGGGCGTAATTCACCCCTCCACTTT. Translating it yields CASSLRGRNSPLHF. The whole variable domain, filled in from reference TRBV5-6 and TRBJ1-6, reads DAGVTQSPTHLIKTRGQQVTLRCSPKSGHDTVSWYQQALGQGPQFIFQYYEEEERQRGNFPDRFSGHQFPNYSSELNVNALLLGDSALYLCASSLRGRNSPLHFGNGTRLTVT.

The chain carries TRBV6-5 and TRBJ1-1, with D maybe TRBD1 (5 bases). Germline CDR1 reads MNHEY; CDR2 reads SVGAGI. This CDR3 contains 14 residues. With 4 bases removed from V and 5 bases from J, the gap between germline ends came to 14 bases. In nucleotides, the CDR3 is TGTGCCAGCAGTTCCTCATCGGGGGATACTGAAGCTTTCTTT. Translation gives CASSSSSGDTEAFF.

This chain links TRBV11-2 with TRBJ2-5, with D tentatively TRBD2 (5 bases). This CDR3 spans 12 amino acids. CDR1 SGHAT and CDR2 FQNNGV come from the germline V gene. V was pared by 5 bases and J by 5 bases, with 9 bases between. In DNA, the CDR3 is TGTGCCAGCAGCCCCCGAGGGGAGACCCAGTACTTC. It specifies CASSPRGETQYF.

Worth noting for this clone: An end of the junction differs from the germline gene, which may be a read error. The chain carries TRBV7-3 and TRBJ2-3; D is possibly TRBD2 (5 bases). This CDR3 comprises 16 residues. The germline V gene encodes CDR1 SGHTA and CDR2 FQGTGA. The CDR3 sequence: CTSSLTFGGYTDTQYF. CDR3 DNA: TGTACCAGCAGCTTAACGTTCGGCGGGTACACAGATACGCAGTATTTT. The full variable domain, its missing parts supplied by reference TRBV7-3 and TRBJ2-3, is GAGVSQTPSNKVTEKGKYVELRCDPISGHTALYWYRQSLGQGPEFLIYFQGTGAADDSGLPNDRFFAVRPEGSVSTLKIQRTERGDSAVYLCTSSLTFGGYTDTQYFGPGTRLTVL.

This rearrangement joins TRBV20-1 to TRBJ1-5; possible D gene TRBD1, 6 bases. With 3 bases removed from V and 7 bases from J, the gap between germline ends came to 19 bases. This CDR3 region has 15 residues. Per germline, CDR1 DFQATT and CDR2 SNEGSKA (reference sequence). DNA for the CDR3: TGCAGTGCTAGTAGCGGCAGGGGCAAGATGCAGCCCCAGCATTTT. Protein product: CSASSGRGKMQPQHF.

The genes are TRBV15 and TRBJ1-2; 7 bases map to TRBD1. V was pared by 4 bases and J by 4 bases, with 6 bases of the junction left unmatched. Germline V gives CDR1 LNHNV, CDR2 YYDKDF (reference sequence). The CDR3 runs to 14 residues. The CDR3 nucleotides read TGTGCCACCAGCACCTCCAAGGGGGCCTATGGCTACACCTTC. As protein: CATSTSKGAYGYTF.

In nucleotides, the CDR3 is TGTGCCAGCAGTGGAGGACAGGGGTACTATAATTCACCCCTCCACTTT. This translates into CASSGGQGYYNSPLHF. The gene calls are TRBV27 and TRBJ1-6; 9 nucleotides agree with TRBD1. V dropped 5 bases and J dropped 3; count of bases not matched to a gene: 5. The length of the CDR3 is 16 residues. CDR1 is MNHEY, CDR2 SMNVEV, per germline (reference sequence).

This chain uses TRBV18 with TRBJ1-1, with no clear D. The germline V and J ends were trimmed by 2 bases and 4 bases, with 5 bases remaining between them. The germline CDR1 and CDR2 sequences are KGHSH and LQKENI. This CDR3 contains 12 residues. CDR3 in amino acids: CASSPEVTEAFF. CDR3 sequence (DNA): TGTGCCAGCTCACCAGAGGTCACTGAAGCTTTCTTT.